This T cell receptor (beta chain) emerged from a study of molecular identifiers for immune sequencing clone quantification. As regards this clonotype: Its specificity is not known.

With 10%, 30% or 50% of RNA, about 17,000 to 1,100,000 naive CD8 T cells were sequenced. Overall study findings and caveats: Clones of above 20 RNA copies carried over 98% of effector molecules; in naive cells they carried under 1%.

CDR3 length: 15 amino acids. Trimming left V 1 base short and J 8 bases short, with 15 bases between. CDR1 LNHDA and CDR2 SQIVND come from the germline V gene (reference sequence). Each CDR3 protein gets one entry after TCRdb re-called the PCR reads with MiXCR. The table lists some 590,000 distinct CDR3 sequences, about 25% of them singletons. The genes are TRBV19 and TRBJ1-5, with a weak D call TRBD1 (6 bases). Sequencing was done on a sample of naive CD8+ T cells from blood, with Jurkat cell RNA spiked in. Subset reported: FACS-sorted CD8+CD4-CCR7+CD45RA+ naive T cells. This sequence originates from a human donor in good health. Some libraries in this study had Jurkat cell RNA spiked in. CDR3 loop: CASSIVSLDSKPQHF. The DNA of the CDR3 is TGTGCCAGTAGTATAGTCTCTTTGGACAGCAAGCCCCAGCATTTT.